Each of the 15 T cell receptor beta chains below was sequenced from the same sample in a study of molecular identifiers for immune sequencing clone quantification. TCRdb re-called the PCR reads with MiXCR, one entry per CDR3 protein. The sample holds just under 650,000 distinct CDR3 sequences, approximately 20% seen once. Specimen: naive CD8+ T cells from blood, with Jurkat cell RNA spiked in. Described subset: FACS-sorted CD8+CD4-CCR7+CD45RA+ naive T cells. These receptors were collected from a human donor in good health. Some libraries in this study had Jurkat cell RNA spiked in.

The CDR3 DNA sequence: TGCGCCAGCAGCCAAGATCGATCCACCTACGAGCAGTACTTC. Its protein product is CASSQDRSTYEQYF. V usage is TRBV4-3 and J usage is TRBJ2-7; D is undetermined. The CDR3 totals 14 residues. Trimming removed 0 bases at V and 2 bases at J, with 8 bases between. Germline CDR1 LGHNA, CDR2 YSLEER.

This clonotype has at least ten counts. The J gene is TRBJ2-4, the V gene TRBV2; the D call may be TRBD1 or TRBD2 (6 bases each). V gave up 3 bases and J gave up 8 bases, with 14 bases separating them. This CDR3 region has 14 residues. In germline, CDR1 is SNHLY, CDR2 FYNNEI. For the CDR3, the DNA is TGTGCCAGCAGTGATATGGGGGGCCGGGACATTCAGTACTTC. Encoded protein: CASSDMGGRDIQYF. The full variable domain, in which reference TRBV2 and TRBJ2-4 provide the parts outside the CDR3, is EPEVTQTPSHQVTQMGQEVILRCVPISNHLYFYWYRQILGQKVEFLVSFYNNEISEKSEIFDDQFSVERPDGSNFTLKIRSTKLEDSAMYFCASSDMGGRDIQYFGAGTRLSVL.

A few counts support this clonotype. This chain joins TRBV4-2 and TRBJ2-7; 12 bases are a match to TRBD2. This CDR3 comprises 15 residues. Losses at the gene ends were 1 base for V and 5 bases for J; bases not matched to a gene: 3. Germline assignment: CDR1 LGHNA and CDR2 YNFKEQ. CDR3 sequence: CASSQGLAGVDEQYF. The DNA of the CDR3 is TGTGCCAGCAGCCAAGGACTAGCGGGAGTGGACGAGCAGTACTTC.

In its sample, this clonotype was seen many times. This chain joins TRBV27 and TRBJ2-1; 9 bases are shared with TRBD2. The CDR3 contains 15 residues. The germline gives CDR1 MNHEY, CDR2 SMNVEV (reference sequence). J was trimmed by 12 bases and V by 5 bases; bases with no gene match: 14. CDR3 coding DNA: TGTGCCAGCAGTCTCTCGGTGGTAGCGGGGGTAGGGCAGTTCTTC. Translation: CASSLSVVAGVGQFF.

Worth noting for this clonotype: A read error is possible here, since a much larger clone lies one base away. This sequence joins TRBV4-3 and TRBJ1-2; no definite D call. Looked up from germline, CDR1 is LGHNA and CDR2 is YSLEER. CDR3 size: 15 residues. The CDR3 loop is CASSQDVTVNNGYTF. The DNA for the CDR3 is TGCGCCAGCAGCCAAGATGTGACGGTTAACAATGGCTACACCTTC.

This clonotype has a handful of counts. This chain joins TRBV20-1 and TRBJ2-1; 7 bases map to TRBD2. CDR1 and CDR2 from the germline V gene are DFQATT and SNEGSKA (reference sequence). With V trimmed by 3 bases and J by 6 bases, 8 bases remained unmatched. The CDR3 consists of 14 residues. The CDR3 spells CSARSREDPNEQFF. The CDR3 DNA sequence: TGCAGTGCTAGGTCCCGGGAGGATCCCAATGAGCAGTTCTTC.

A single count supports this clonotype. The chain couples TRBV9 to TRBJ2-3, with unresolved D. The CDR3 totals 12 residues. From germline, CDR1 is SGDLS and CDR2 YYNGEE. V was trimmed by 4 bases and J by 5 bases, leaving 8 bases between them. The CDR3 region is CASSSHEDTQYF. The CDR3 region has the DNA TGTGCCAGCAGCTCCCATGAAGATACGCAGTATTTT.

The chain links TRBV20-1 to TRBJ2-7; TRBD1 is a possible D gene (6 bases). V was clipped by 6 bases and J by 0 bases, with 18 bases between them. The CDR3 sequence is 15 residues long. CDR1 is DFQATT, CDR2 SNEGSKA, per germline (reference sequence). The CDR3 nucleotides read TGCAGTGCCAGCTGGGCAGGACAGAGCTCCTACGAGCAGTACTTC. This codes for CSASWAGQSSYEQYF.

The table lists this clonotype with a count of one. V is TRBV21-1 and J is TRBJ2-5; the table names TRBD2, a call not compared with the DNA. TRBV21-1 is a pseudogene segment. The CDR3 sequence is 17 residues long. The CDR3 DNA is TGTGCCAGCAGCAAAAAAAGAGAACAGGGAGGGGAAGAGACCCAGTACTTC. It specifies CASSKKREQGGEETQYF.

This clonotype was picked up many times. This rearrangement joins TRBV25-1 to TRBJ2-7, with 7 positions matching TRBD1. The germline CDR1 and CDR2 sequences are MGHDK and SYGVNS. This CDR3 contains 15 residues. Germline trimming cut 4 bases from V and 3 bases from J; bases unmatched to any gene: 9. For the CDR3, the DNA is TGTGCCAGCAGTGGCCTGACAGGGTCGAACTACGAGCAGTACTTC. Translated: CASSGLTGSNYEQYF.

Many counts were recorded for this clonotype. The rearrangement joins TRBV4-3 to TRBJ2-5; the D is unclear. CDR3 length: 15 residues. Germline values: CDR1 LGHNA, CDR2 YSLEER. The V end lost 0 bases, the J end lost 2 bases, and 10 bases lay between the germline ends. CDR3 sequence (DNA): TGCGCCAGCAGCCAAGATCTTACTTTGCAAGAGACCCAGTACTTC. Its protein product is CASSQDLTLQETQYF.

This clonotype was recorded a few times. This chain links TRBV13 with TRBJ1-1, with 9 nucleotides matching TRBD1. The CDR3 loop spans 16 amino acids. Germline trimming cut 3 bases from V and 2 bases from J; bases unmatched to any gene: 7. The germline gives CDR1 PRHDT, CDR2 FYEKMQ (reference sequence). The CDR3 nucleotides are TGTGCCAGCAGCTTTTGGGGGGGACAGGGAAACACTGAAGCTTTCTTT. Its protein product is CASSFWGGQGNTEAFF.

This clonotype showed up just a few times. This CDR3 is CATSDWYSPYEQYF. The CDR3 region has the DNA TGTGCCACCAGTGATTGGTACAGTCCCTACGAGCAGTACTTC. The V call is TRBV24-1, the J call TRBJ2-7; D is unclear. There are 14 residues in the CDR3. Germline-derived CDR1 and CDR2 are KGHDR and SFDVKD. The V and J ends lost 2 bases and 2 bases respectively, with 9 bases between them.

The chain uses TRBV15 and TRBJ1-2, with D perhaps TRBD1 (6 bases). V was cut by 0 bases and J by 6 bases, with 14 bases left in between. CDR1 is LNHNV, CDR2 YYDKDF, per germline (reference sequence). There are 15 residues in the CDR3. The CDR3: CATSRDRGGRDGYTF. CDR3 nucleotide sequence: TGTGCCACCAGCAGAGATCGGGGGGGGCGCGATGGCTACACCTTC.

In this sample, this clonotype turned up many times. The V and J genes are TRBV5-8 and TRBJ1-3, with TRBD1 matching 7 bases. J gave up 4 bases and V 3 bases, and 10 bases lay outside the gene matches. This CDR3 has 16 residues. From germline, CDR1 is SGHTS and CDR2 YDEGEE. The CDR3, as DNA: TGTGCCAGCAGCTCACTCGACAGGGACTCCGGAAACACCATATATTTT. Translated: CASSSLDRDSGNTIYF.